These 21 T cell receptor beta chains came from one sample sequenced in a study of vaccination effects on CD4 cells after COVID-19. These receptors lack a known antigen. Antigen-specific CD4+ T cells were expanded (with viral peptide pools) by the ViraFEST assay ahead of sequencing. Following culture for around 10 days, CD4+ T cells were isolated. Vaccine recipients, nucleocapsid antibody negative, had no prior SARS-CoV-2 infection. Some clones are missing from TCRdb's copy, which holds only in-frame ones; the method was immunoSEQ multiplex PCR. The profile covers about 41,000 clones, with more than 60% appearing a single time and about a quarter taken by the ten largest. The sample was CD4+ T cells from PBMCs cultured with HCoV-OC43 spike peptides, taken before COVID-19 vaccination. Regarding subset: HCoV-OC43 spike overlapping peptide pool stimulation. The receptor source for this set is a human donor who received a COVID-19 vaccine.

The chain uses TRBV27 and TRBJ1-1, with D tentatively TRBD1 (5 bases). Germline V lookup: CDR1 MNHEY, CDR2 SMNVEV (reference sequence). The CDR3 totals 15 residues. Trimming removed 6 bases at V and 6 bases at J, with 20 bases between. The CDR3 nucleotides are TGTGCCAGCAGCTACACTATTAATCGACAGTCTGAAGCTTTCTTT. This codes for CASSYTINRQSEAFF.

The count of this clone is one. This chain links TRBV5-6 with TRBJ1-5; D remains unclear. Looked up from germline, CDR1 is SGHDT and CDR2 is YYEEEE. The CDR3 runs 15 residues. V was shortened by 1 base and J by 0 bases, with 8 bases between the two germline ends. The CDR3 is CASSLTGNSNQPQHF. The CDR3 DNA reads as TGTGCCAGCAGCTTGACCGGGAATAGCAATCAGCCCCAGCATTTT.

V is TRBV11-2 and J is TRBJ2-7; 9 bases are a match to TRBD1. V gave up 2 bases and J gave up 3 bases; unmatched junction bases: 5. The germline V gene has CDR1 SGHAT and CDR2 FQNNGV. There are 15 residues in the CDR3. The CDR3 here is CASSLRQGDFYEQYF. The CDR3 DNA reads as TGTGCCAGCAGCTTAAGACAGGGGGATTTCTACGAGCAGTACTTC.

The chain recombines TRBV5-1 with TRBJ2-1, with 14 bases that match TRBD2. This CDR3 is built from 16 residues. CDR1 and CDR2 (germline): SGHRS, YFSETQ. Losses at the gene ends were 4 bases for V and 4 bases for J; bases not matched to a gene: 4. CDR3 coding DNA: TGCGCCAGCAGCGTCAGACTAGCGGGAGGGTACAATGAGCAGTTCTTC. Protein sequence: CASSVRLAGGYNEQFF.

This chain links TRBV11-2 with TRBJ1-5; no clear D gene. The V gene lost 1 base and the J gene lost 5 bases, with 9 bases spanning the gap. The germline V gene encodes CDR1 SGHAT and CDR2 FQNNGV. This CDR3 is built from 14 residues. The CDR3 DNA is TGTGCCAGCAGCTTAGTGGCGGGCCATCAGCCCCAGCATTTT. Amino acids: CASSLVAGHQPQHF.

The chain uses TRBV2 and TRBJ1-2, with 7 bases lining up with TRBD1. There are 14 residues in the CDR3. V gave up 5 bases and J gave up 3 bases; unmatched junction bases: 6. Per germline, CDR1 SNHLY and CDR2 FYNNEI. The CDR3 reads CASSKDRFDYGYTF. The CDR3, as DNA: TGTGCCAGCAGTAAGGACAGGTTCGACTATGGCTACACCTTC.

This sequence joins TRBV9 and TRBJ2-5; TRBD1 might be the D (5 bases). The V and J ends lost 2 bases and 3 bases respectively, with 8 bases between them. The V gene's germline CDR1 is SGDLS and CDR2 YYNGEE. The CDR3 consists of 13 residues. The CDR3 reads CASSVGPKETQYF. CDR3 nucleotides: TGTGCCAGCAGCGTGGGGCCGAAAGAGACCCAGTACTTC.

In this sample, this clone turned up once. The rearrangement links TRBV6-1 to TRBJ1-1; 10 nucleotides line up with TRBD1. V dropped 3 bases and J dropped 5; count of bases not matched to a gene: 12. The CDR3 spans 17 residues. Germline CDR1 MNHNS, CDR2 SASEGT. CDR3 in amino acids: CASSDRTGGWFRTEAFF. The CDR3 DNA reads TGTGCCAGCAGTGACCGGACAGGGGGGTGGTTTCGGACTGAAGCTTTCTTT.

The chain joins TRBV27 to TRBJ1-1; the D is unclear. Deletions cut 0 bases from V and 1 base from J, with 18 bases between. Germline V lookup: CDR1 MNHEY, CDR2 SMNVEV (reference sequence). The CDR3 consists of 18 residues. The CDR3 DNA reads TGTGCCAGCAGTTTATCCTATTTCCCAATCCCCCAGAACACTGAAGCTTTCTTT. It is translated as CASSLSYFPIPQNTEAFF.

The chain couples TRBV5-6 to TRBJ2-5; no clear D gene. The CDR3 extends over 13 amino acids. Trimming removed 4 bases from V and 2 bases from J, with 9 bases in between. Per the germline V gene, CDR1 is SGHDT and CDR2 is YYEEEE. This chain's CDR3 is CASSLDVQETQYF. CDR3 bases: TGTGCCAGCAGCCTAGACGTACAAGAGACCCAGTACTTC.

The chain uses TRBV9 and TRBJ1-1; 8 nucleotides line up with TRBD1. This CDR3 is built from 14 residues. Losses at the gene ends were 3 bases for V and 4 bases for J; bases not matched to a gene: 5. Germline V lookup: CDR1 SGDLS, CDR2 YYNGEE. CDR3 DNA: TGTGCCAGCAGCGCCCGGACAGGGAGCACTGAAGCTTTCTTT. It translates to CASSARTGSTEAFF.

V is TRBV10-3 and J is TRBJ1-1; D gene ambiguous. V shed 1 base and J shed 2 bases, with 5 bases lying between them. The germline V gene has CDR1 ENHRY and CDR2 SYGVKD. The CDR3 covers 13 residues. The DNA of the CDR3 is TGTGCCATCAGTGAGTTCCCCAACACTGAAGCTTTCTTT. It specifies CAISEFPNTEAFF.

V usage is TRBV12-3 or TRBV12-4 and J usage is TRBJ2-5, with 7 bases aligning to TRBD2. The V and J ends lost 3 bases and 5 bases, in that order; junction bases with no gene match: 3. The CDR3 runs 13 residues. The DNA of the CDR3 is TGTGCCAGCAGTTTGAGCGGGGCCGAGACCCAGTACTTC. This translates into CASSLSGAETQYF.

The V and J genes are TRBV23-1 and TRBJ1-6, with 9 bases that match TRBD1. TRBV23-1 is flagged as an ORF with uncertain function. This CDR3 is 16 amino acids long. Trimming took 1 base from V and 9 from J; bases not matched to a gene: 7. The CDR3 protein is CASSQCGDRDISPLHF. The CDR3 DNA reads as TGCGCCAGCAGTCAATGCGGGGACAGGGATATTTCACCCCTCCACTTT.

This clone was counted between two and nine times. The CDR3 loop is CASSQGVGNQPQHF. Written as DNA, the CDR3 is TGTGCCAGCAGCCAAGGGGTGGGCAATCAGCCCCAGCATTTT. V is TRBV3-1 (or the pseudogene TRBV3-2) and J is TRBJ1-5; D unresolved. Germline V gene lookup returns CDR1 LGHDT and CDR2 YNNKEL (reference sequence). The V gene lost 1 base and the J gene lost 2 bases, with 6 bases spanning the gap. The length of the CDR3 is 14 residues.

Written as DNA, the CDR3 is TGTGCCAGCAGTGAGTCGGGGATCAATCAGCCCCAGCATTTT. It encodes CASSESGINQPQHF. The gene calls are TRBV25-1 and TRBJ1-5; D gene unclear. CDR3 length equals 14 residues. V shed 3 bases and J shed 3 bases, with 9 bases lying between them. Germline assignment: CDR1 MGHDK and CDR2 SYGVNS.

This chain uses TRBV19 with TRBJ2-3; 7 bases agree with TRBD1. There are 13 residues in the CDR3. Germline CDR1 LNHDA, CDR2 SQIVND (reference sequence). With V trimmed by 3 bases and J by 13 bases, 10 bases remained unmatched. Here the CDR3 DNA reads TGTGCCAGTAGTATCCGCACAGGGGCCGGGGAGTATTTT. As protein: CASSIRTGAGEYF. The full variable domain, its missing parts supplied by reference TRBV19 and TRBJ2-3, is DGGITQSPKYLFRKEGQNVTLSCEQNLNHDAMYWYRQDPGQGLRLIYYSQIVNDFQKGDIAEGYSVSREKKESFPLTVTSAQKNPTAFYLCASSIRTGAGEYFGPGTRLTVL.

The sample holds a few counts of this clone. The CDR3 DNA sequence: TGTGCCAGCTCCCCAGGGGCTTTGTACGAGCAGTACTTC. Amino acid sequence: CASSPGALYEQYF. This rearrangement joins TRBV6-6 to TRBJ2-7; D perhaps matches TRBD1 (6 bases). The CDR3 runs to 13 residues. Germline CDR1 and CDR2: MNHNY and SVGAGI (reference sequence). V gave up 8 bases and J gave up 4 bases, with 15 bases separating them.

The genes are TRBV3-1 (or the pseudogene TRBV3-2) and TRBJ2-1; D is undetermined. V shed 5 bases and J shed 3 bases, with 5 bases lying between them. Germline V CDR1 and CDR2: LGHDT, YNNKEL (reference sequence). The CDR3 contains 12 residues. The CDR3 DNA follows: TGTGCCAGCAGCGACTTCTACAATGAGCAGTTCTTC. Translating gives CASSDFYNEQFF.

The V and J genes are TRBV3-1 (or the pseudogene TRBV3-2) and TRBJ2-3, with TRBD2 matching 11 bases. The ends lost 4 bases at V and 3 bases at J; junction bases unmatched: 6. Germline assignment: CDR1 LGHDT and CDR2 YNNKEL (reference sequence). There are 16 residues in the CDR3. The CDR3 protein is CASSPRLAGSTDTQYF. DNA of the CDR3: TGTGCCAGCAGCCCTCGACTAGCGGGGAGTACAGATACGCAGTATTTT.

The chain couples TRBV3-1 (or the pseudogene TRBV3-2) to TRBJ1-2, with a weak D call TRBD1 (6 bases). Trimming shortened V by 1 base and J by 3 bases, and 6 bases separated the two germline ends. In germline, CDR1 is LGHDT, CDR2 YNNKEL (reference sequence). The CDR3 loop spans 13 amino acids. CDR3 amino acids: CASSQGQDYGYTF. The CDR3 DNA reads as TGTGCCAGCAGCCAAGGACAGGACTATGGCTACACCTTC.